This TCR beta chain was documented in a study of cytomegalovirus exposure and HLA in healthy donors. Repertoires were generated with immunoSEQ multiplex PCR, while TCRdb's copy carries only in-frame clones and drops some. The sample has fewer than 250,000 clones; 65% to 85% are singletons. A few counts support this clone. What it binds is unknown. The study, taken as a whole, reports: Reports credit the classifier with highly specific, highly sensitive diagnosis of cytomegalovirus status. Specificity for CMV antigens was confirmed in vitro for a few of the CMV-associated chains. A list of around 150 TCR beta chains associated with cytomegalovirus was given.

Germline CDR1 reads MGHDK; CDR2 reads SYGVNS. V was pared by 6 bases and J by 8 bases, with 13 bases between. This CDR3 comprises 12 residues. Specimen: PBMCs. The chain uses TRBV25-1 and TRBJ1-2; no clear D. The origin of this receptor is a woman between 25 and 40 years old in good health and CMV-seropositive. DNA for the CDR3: TGTGCCAGCAGAAAGGATAGGGAAGGCTACACCTTC. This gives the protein CASRKDREGYTF.